This TCR beta chain came from a study of blood T cell repertoires in COVID-19. Study summary: Spain, Italy and the United States supplied samples that represented acute and convalescent COVID-19.

This clone has only one observation. Study processing details: Quantification of nucleated cells was approximated via reference gene primer amplification. Profiled with immunoSEQ multiplex PCR; TCRdb holds only in-frame clones, not every one. V, J and clone size derive from that table, while D and trimming were established from the DNA sequence. Of about 150,000 clones listed, approximately 86% are singletons. The V gene end was trimmed by 1 base and the J gene end by 7 bases; junction bases not matched to a gene: 13. CDR3 length: 17 amino acids. In germline, CDR1 is SGHTA, CDR2 FQGNSA. The chain couples TRBV7-2 to TRBJ2-1; TRBD1 aligns across 7 bases. The sequence came from a woman in her 70s with acute or convalescent COVID-19. Sequencing was carried out using peripheral blood. In DNA, the CDR3 is TGTGCCAGCAGCTTAGACAGGGGATCCATTTTTAGGAATGAGCAGTTCTTC. This translates into CASSLDRGSIFRNEQFF.